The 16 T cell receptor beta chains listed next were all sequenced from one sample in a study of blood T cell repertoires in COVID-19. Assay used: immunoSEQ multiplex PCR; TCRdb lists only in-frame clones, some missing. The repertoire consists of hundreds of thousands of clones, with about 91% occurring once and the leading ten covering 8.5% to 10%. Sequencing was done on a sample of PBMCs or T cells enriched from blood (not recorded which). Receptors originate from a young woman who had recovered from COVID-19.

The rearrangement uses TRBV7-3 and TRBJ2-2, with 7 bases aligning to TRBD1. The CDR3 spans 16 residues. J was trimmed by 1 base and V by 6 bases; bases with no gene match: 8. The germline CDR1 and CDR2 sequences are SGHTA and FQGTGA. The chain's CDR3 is CASSFFGTENTGELFF. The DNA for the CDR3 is TGTGCCAGCAGTTTTTTCGGGACAGAGAACACCGGGGAGCTGTTTTTT.

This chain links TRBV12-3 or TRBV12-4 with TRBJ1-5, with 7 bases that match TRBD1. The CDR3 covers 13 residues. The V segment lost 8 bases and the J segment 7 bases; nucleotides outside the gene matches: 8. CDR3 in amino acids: CASEDRVGQPQHF. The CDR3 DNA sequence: TGTGCCAGCGAAGACAGGGTAGGACAGCCCCAGCATTTT.

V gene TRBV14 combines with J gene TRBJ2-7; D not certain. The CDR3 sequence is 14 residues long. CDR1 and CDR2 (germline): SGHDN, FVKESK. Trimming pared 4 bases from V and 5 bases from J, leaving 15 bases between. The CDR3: CASSPNQVVNEQYF. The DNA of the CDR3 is TGTGCCAGCAGCCCAAACCAGGTAGTTAACGAGCAGTACTTC.

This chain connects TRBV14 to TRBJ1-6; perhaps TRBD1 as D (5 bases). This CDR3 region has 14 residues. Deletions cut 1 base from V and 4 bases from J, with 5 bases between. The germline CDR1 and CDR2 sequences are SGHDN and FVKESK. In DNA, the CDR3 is TGTGCCAGCAGCCAAGGACAGTATAATTCACCCCTCCACTTT. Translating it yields CASSQGQYNSPLHF.

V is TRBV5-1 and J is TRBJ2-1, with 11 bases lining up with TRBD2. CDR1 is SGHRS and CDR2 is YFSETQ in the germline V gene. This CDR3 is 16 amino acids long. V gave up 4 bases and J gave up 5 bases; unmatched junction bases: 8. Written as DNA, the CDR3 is TGCGCCAGCAGCGGGCCCGGGACTAGCGGAGACAATGAGCAGTTCTTC. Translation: CASSGPGTSGDNEQFF.

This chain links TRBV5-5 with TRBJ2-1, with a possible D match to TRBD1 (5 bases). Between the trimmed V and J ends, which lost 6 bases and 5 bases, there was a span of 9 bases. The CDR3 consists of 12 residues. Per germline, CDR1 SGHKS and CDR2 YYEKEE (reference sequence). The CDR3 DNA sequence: TGTGCCAGCACCAGGGCGAACAATGAGCAGTTCTTC. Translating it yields CASTRANNEQFF.

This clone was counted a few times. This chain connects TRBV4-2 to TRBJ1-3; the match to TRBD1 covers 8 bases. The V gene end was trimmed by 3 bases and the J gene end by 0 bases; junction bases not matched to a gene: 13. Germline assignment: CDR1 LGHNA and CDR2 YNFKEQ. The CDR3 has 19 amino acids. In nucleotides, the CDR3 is TGTGCCAGCAGCCATCCTAACCGCGTGGGACAGGACTCTGGAAACACCATATATTTT. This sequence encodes CASSHPNRVGQDSGNTIYF.

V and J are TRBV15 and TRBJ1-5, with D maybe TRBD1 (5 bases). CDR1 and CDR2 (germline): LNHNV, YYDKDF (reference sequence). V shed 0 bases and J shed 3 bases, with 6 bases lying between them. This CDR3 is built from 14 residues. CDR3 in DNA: TGTGCCACCAGCAGAGACAGGGTCAATCAGCCCCAGCATTTT. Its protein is CATSRDRVNQPQHF.

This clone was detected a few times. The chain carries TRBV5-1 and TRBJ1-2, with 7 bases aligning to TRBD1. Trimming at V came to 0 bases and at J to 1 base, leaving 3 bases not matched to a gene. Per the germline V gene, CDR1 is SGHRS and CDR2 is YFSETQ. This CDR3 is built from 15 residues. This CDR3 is CASSLVAGGNYGYTF. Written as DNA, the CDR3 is TGCGCCAGCAGCTTGGTGGCAGGGGGTAACTATGGCTACACCTTC.

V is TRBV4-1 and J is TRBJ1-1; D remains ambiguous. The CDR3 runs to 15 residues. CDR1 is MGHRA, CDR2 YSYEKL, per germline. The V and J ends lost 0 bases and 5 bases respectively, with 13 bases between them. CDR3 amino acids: CASSQDPGSETEAFF. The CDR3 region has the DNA TGCGCCAGCAGCCAAGATCCGGGGAGTGAGACTGAAGCTTTCTTT.

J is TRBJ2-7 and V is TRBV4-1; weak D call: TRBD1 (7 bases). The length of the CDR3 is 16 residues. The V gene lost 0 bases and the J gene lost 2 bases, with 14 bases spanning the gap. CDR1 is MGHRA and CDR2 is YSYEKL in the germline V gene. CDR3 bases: TGCGCCAGCAGCCAAGAGGGGGGACAGTGGACCTACGAGCAGTACTTC. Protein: CASSQEGGQWTYEQYF.

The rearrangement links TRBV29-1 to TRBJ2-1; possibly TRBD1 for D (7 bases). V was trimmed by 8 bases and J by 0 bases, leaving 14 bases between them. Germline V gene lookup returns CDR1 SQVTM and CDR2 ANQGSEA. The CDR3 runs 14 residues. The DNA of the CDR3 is TGCAGCTCGGAGGGACAGAACTCCTACAATGAGCAGTTCTTC. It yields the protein CSSEGQNSYNEQFF.

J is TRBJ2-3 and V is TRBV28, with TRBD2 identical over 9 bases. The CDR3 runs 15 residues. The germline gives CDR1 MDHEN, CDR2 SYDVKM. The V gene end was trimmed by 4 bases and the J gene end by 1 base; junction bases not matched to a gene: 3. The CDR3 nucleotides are TGTGCCAGCAGTTCCCAGCGGGGGGGCACAGATACGCAGTATTTT. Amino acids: CASSSQRGGTDTQYF.

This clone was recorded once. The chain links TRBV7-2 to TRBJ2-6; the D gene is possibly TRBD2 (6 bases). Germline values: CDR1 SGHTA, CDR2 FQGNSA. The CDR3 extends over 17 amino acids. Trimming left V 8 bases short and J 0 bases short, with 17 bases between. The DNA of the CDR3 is TGTGCCAGCGTACCTAGCGCGACGAGCTCTGGGGCCAACGTCCTGACTTTC. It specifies CASVPSATSSGANVLTF.

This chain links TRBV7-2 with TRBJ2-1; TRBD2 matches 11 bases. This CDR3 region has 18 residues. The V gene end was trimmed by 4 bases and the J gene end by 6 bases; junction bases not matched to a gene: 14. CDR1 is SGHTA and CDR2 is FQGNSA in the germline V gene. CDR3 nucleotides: TGTGCCAGCAGCTCTACTACTAGCGGGAGTTGGTGGGGCAATGAGCAGTTCTTC. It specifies CASSSTTSGSWWGNEQFF.

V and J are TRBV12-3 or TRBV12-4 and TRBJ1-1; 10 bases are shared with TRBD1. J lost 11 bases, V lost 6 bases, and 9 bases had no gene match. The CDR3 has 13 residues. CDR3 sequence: CASRKSGTGAAFF. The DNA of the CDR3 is TGTGCCAGCAGAAAGTCCGGGACAGGGGCCGCTTTCTTT.